The rows below give T cell receptor beta chains drawn from one sample of a study of CD8 T cells in ankylosing spondylitis. TCRdb fed the 5' RACE reads into MiXCR, producing one record per CDR3 protein. The table includes hundreds of thousands of distinct CDR3 sequences, 20% to 25% detected once. Sequencing input: blood, either unsorted or a sorted T cell fraction (not recorded which). Source of these receptors: a female donor with ankylosing spondylitis or in good health (not recorded which). CDR3s include the opening cysteine and the closing phenylalanine or tryptophan. A D gene is named only where the DNA matches it firmly. Size tells how often a clone was seen (once, few, many) or the class of an expanded clone, and some rows leave it out.

v_call,d_call,j_call,clone_size,cdr3_aa,cdr3_nt
TRBV12-3/TRBV12-4,TRBD1,TRBJ1-1,many,CASRPGQGNTEAFF,TGTGCCAGCAGGCCCGGACAGGGGAACACTGAAGCTTTCTTT
TRBV19,-,TRBJ1-4,many,CASSISGDTNEKLFF,TGTGCCAGTAGTATCTCGGGGGATACCAACGAAAAACTGTTTTTT
TRBV4-2,TRBD2,TRBJ2-3,-,CASSQGTGGLAGVGSTDTQYF,TGTGCCAGCAGCCAAGGAACGGGGGGACTAGCGGGAGTAGGGAGCACAGATACGCAGTATTTT
TRBV5-1,-,TRBJ2-2,many,CASSLEGSATGELFF,TGCGCCAGCAGCTTGGAAGGATCCGCGACCGGGGAGCTGTTTTTT
TRBV20-1,-,TRBJ1-1,-,CSARDRGVSTEAFF,TGCAGTGCTAGAGATCGAGGGGTTAGCACTGAAGCTTTCTTT
TRBV20-1,-,TRBJ1-6,-,CSAVRGSPLHF,TGCAGTGCCGTAAGGGGGTCACCCCTCCACTTT
TRBV20-1,-,TRBJ2-3,-,CSARFSNSPDTQYF,TGCAGTGCTAGATTCTCTAATAGCCCAGATACGCAGTATTTT
TRBV6-5,TRBD1,TRBJ2-1,-,CASSYVDRANEQFF,TGTGCCAGCAGTTACGTCGACAGGGCTAATGAGCAGTTCTTC
TRBV7-2,TRBD1,TRBJ1-5,few,CASSFGTGFNQPQHF,TGTGCCAGCAGCTTCGGGACAGGGTTCAATCAGCCCCAGCATTTT
TRBV12-3/TRBV12-4,TRBD1,TRBJ2-5,-,CASSRPPGQGGQETQYF,TGTGCCAGCAGTCGCCCTCCGGGACAGGGGGGACAAGAGACCCAGTACTTC
TRBV12-3/TRBV12-4,-,TRBJ2-1,many,CASTWGGRVYNEQFF,TGTGCCAGCACCTGGGGGGGGCGGGTTTACAATGAGCAGTTCTTC
TRBV7-2,-,TRBJ2-2,few,CASSSSVGTGELFF,TGTGCCAGCAGCTCCAGCGTCGGCACCGGGGAGCTGTTTTTT
TRBV7-3,-,TRBJ2-1,few,CASSHTDTSEQFF,TGTGCCAGCAGCCACACAGACACGTCTGAGCAGTTCTTC
TRBV6-2/TRBV6-3,TRBD1,TRBJ2-1,few,CASSYSTSQGAYEQFF,TGTGCCAGCAGTTACTCCACCTCACAGGGGGCCTATGAGCAGTTCTTC
TRBV29-1,-,TRBJ2-5,many,CSVVVAAAAQYF,TGCAGCGTTGTTGTGGCAGCCGCGGCCCAGTACTTC
TRBV6-4,TRBD2,TRBJ2-5,many,CASSPNPGLAGETQYF,TGTGCCAGCAGTCCCAACCCGGGACTAGCGGGAGAGACCCAGTACTTC
TRBV7-3,-,TRBJ2-1,-,CASSRVGATNEQFF,TGTGCCAGCAGCCGCGTGGGGGCCACCAATGAGCAGTTCTTC
TRBV29-1,TRBD2,TRBJ2-1,few,CSVEDLRAGAPSSYNEQFF,TGCAGCGTTGAAGATCTGAGAGCGGGAGCCCCAAGCTCCTACAATGAGCAGTTCTTC
TRBV15,-,TRBJ2-1,-,CATSRDSGPSSYNEQFF,TGTGCCACCAGCAGAGATTCGGGGCCGAGCTCCTACAATGAGCAGTTCTTC
TRBV20-1,TRBD1,TRBJ1-4,-,CSALRDSSTNEKLFF,TGCAGTGCTCTCCGGGACAGTTCAACTAATGAAAAACTGTTTTTT
TRBV20-1,-,TRBJ2-3,many,CSARSGVNTDTQYF,TGCAGTGCTAGAAGTGGCGTGAACACAGATACGCAGTATTTT
TRBV29-1,-,TRBJ2-5,many,CSVGTPRTETQYF,TGCAGCGTAGGGACTCCGAGGACAGAGACCCAGTACTTC
TRBV12-3/TRBV12-4,-,TRBJ2-2,few,CASSSRREAGELFF,TGTGCCAGCAGTTCGAGGAGGGAAGCCGGGGAGCTGTTTTTT
TRBV4-3,-,TRBJ2-7,once,CASSQPGRTPGEQYF,TGCGCCAGCAGCCAACCAGGGAGGACGCCGGGGGAGCAGTACTTC
TRBV20-1,-,TRBJ2-7,few,CSARRGLGTAYEQYF,TGCAGTGCTAGAAGGGGTCTCGGTACCGCCTACGAGCAGTACTTC
TRBV11-3,TRBD2,TRBJ2-3,-,CASSFSSGSADTQYF,TGTGCCAGCAGCTTCAGTAGCGGGAGCGCAGATACGCAGTATTTT
TRBV25-1,-,TRBJ2-7,-,CASSEWDSYEQYF,TGTGCCAGCAGTGAATGGGATTCCTACGAGCAGTACTTC
TRBV12-3/TRBV12-4,TRBD1,TRBJ1-5,-,CASSLTGGLNQPQHF,TGTGCCAGCAGTTTAACAGGGGGTCTCAATCAGCCCCAGCATTTT
TRBV2,TRBD1,TRBJ2-3,few,CASSKGVTGGQDTQYF,TGTGCCAGCAGCAAAGGGGTGACAGGGGGCCAAGATACGCAGTATTTT